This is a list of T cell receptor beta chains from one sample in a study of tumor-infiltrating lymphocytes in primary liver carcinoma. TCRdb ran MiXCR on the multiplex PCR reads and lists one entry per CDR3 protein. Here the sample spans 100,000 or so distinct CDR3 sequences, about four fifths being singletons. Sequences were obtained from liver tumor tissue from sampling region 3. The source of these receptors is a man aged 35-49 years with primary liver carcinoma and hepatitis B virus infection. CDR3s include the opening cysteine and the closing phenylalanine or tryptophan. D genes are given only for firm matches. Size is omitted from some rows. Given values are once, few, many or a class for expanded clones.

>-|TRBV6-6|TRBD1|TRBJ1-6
CASSLRTGRISPLHF
TGTGCCAGCAGTCTCAGGACAGGGCGCATTTCACCCCTCCACTTT
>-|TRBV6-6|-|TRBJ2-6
CASTMLVSPANVLAF
TGTGCCAGCACAATGCTGGTCTCTCCGGCCAACGTCCTGGCTTTC
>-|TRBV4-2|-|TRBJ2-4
CTSCQDQGAKNIQYF
TGTACCAGCTGCCAAGACCAAGGAGCCAAAAACATTCAGTACTTC
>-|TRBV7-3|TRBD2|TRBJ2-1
CASSLARVAGGYNEQFF
TGTGCCAGCAGTTTAGCCCGTGTCGCGGGAGGGTACAATGAGCAGTTCTTC
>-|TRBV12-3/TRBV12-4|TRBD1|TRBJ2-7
CASSYSTGDRAPLYEQYF
TGTGCCAGCAGCTATAGTACGGGGGACAGGGCCCCCCTCTACGAGCAGTATTTC
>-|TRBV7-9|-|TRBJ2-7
CESSTTGPPYEQYF
TGTGAAAGCAGCACTACGGGCCCCCCATACGAGCAGTACTTC
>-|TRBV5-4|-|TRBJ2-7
CASSPEGIGGEQYF
TGTGCCAGCAGCCCCGAAGGGATAGGGGGAGAGCAGTACTTC
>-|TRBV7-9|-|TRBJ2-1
CGSSLPPRFDEQFF
TGTGGCAGCAGCTTACCGCCACGGTTCGACGAGCAGTTCTTC
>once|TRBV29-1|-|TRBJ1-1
CSVVVGDTEPFF
TGCAGCGTTGTGGTGGGCGACACTGAACCTTTCTTT
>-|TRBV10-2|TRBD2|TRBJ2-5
CAISGLVGVQETQYF
TGCGCCATCAGCGGACTAGTGGGAGTTCAAGAGACCCAGTACTTC
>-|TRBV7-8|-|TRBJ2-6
CASSSAEGSGTNVLTF
TGTGCCAGCAGCTCCGCCGAGGGCTCTGGGACCAACGTCCTGACTTTC
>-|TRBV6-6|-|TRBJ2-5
CASRYPGTEETQYF
TGTGCCAGCAGATATCCAGGGACGGAGGAGACCCAGTACTTC
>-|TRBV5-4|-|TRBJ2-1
CACRDYSRSSEQFF
TGTGCCTGCAGAGATTATAGTCGTAGTAGTGAGCAGTTCTTT
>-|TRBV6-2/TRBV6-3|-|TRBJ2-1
CASIYSDGSYNEQFF
TGTGCCAGCATTTACTCAGACGGGTCCTACAATGAGCAGTTCTTC
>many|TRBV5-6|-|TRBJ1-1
CASSPVGPNTEAFF
TGTGCCAGCAGCCCCGTGGGACCAAACACTGAAGCTTTCTTT
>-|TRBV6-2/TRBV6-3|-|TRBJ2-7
CAGCYEIPNEQYF
TGTGCCGGCTGTTACGAGATACCCAACGAGCAGTACTTC
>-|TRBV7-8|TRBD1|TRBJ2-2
CASTRGTGGTGELFF
TGTGCCAGTACCCGGGGAACAGGGGGCACCGGGGAGCTGTTTTTT
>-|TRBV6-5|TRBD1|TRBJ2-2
CTSSRRPPTGANTWELFF
TGTACCAGCAGTCGTCGCCCCCCAACAGGGGCGAACACCTGGGAGCTGTTTTTT
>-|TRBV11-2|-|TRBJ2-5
CASSLTPHDGELQYF
TGTGCCAGCAGCTTAACCCCCCATGACGGGGAGTTACAGTACTTC
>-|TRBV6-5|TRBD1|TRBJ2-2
CASMKGQGFGLNTGKLFF
TGTGCCAGCATGAAGGGACAGGGGTTTGGGTTGAACACCGGGAAGCTGTTTTTT
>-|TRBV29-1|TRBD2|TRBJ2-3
CSVRTSGSWRDTRYF
TGCAGCGTACGGACTAGCGGGAGTTGGAGAGATACACGGTATTTT
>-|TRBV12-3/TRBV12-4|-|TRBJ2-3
CANSSASRHTDTQYF
TGTGCCAACAGTTCTGCGAGCCGACACACAGATACGCAGTATTTT
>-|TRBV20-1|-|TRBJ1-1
CSATHTEAFF
TGCAGTGCGACCCACACTGAAGCTTTCTTT
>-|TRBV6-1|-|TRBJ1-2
CVGLTSAYGYTF
TGTGTCGGACTGACAAGCGCCTATGGCTACACCTTC
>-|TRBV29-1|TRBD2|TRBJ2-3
CSAAGSGSADTLYF
TGCAGCGCTGCGGGTAGCGGGAGTGCAGATACGCTGTATTTT
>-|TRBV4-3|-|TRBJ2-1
CASSQDVAGSHNDQFF
TGCGCCAGCAGCCAAGATGTGGCGGGCTCCCACAATGACCAGTTCTTT
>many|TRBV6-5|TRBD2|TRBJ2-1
CASSLLAGTYNEQFF
TGTGCCAGCAGCTTACTAGCGGGGACATACAATGAGCAGTTCTTC
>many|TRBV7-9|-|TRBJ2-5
CASSQESTLRETQYF
TGTGCCAGCAGCCAGGAGTCCACACTGCGAGAGACCCAGTACTTC
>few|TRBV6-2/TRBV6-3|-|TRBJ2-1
CASNYLIIGNEQFF
TGTGCCAGCAATTACCTGATAATTGGAAATGAGCAGTTCTTC
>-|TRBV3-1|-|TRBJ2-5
CASSRTAQGTQIF
TGTGCCAGCAGCCGCACGGCCCAAGGGACCCAGATCTTC
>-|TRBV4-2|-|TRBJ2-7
CVSSQDSNEQYF
TGTGTCAGCAGCCAAGATTCGAACGAGCAGTACTTC
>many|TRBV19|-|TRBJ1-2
CASTPGQLYGYTF
TGTGCCAGTACCCCAGGACAGCTCTATGGCTACACCTTC
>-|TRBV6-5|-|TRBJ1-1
CANSYQGAYAEAFF
TGTGCCAACAGTTATCAAGGGGCCTACGCTGAAGCTTTCTTT
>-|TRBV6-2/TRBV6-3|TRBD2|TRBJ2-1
CASSRRLLAANVQFF
TGTGCCAGTAGTCGACGACTACTAGCGGCCAATGTGCAGTTCTTC
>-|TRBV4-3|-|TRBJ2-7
CASNQEQHYEQYF
TGCGCCAGCAACCAAGAACAGCACTACGAGCAGTACTTC
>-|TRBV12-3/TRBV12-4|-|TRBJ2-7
CASSLWVAETHSYEQYF
TGTGCCAGTAGTTTATGGGTAGCGGAGACCCACTCCTACGAGCAGTACTTC
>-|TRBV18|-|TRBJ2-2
CASSDTSTGELFF
TGTGCCAGCTCTGATACGAGCACCGGGGAGCTGTTTTTT
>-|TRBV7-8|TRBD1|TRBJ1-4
CVSNLSNRGTNEKLFF
TGTGTCAGCAACTTATCGAACAGGGGTACTAATGAAAAACTGTTTTTT
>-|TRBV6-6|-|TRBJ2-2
CASSLPGHGGTGELFF
TGTGCCAGCAGTTTGCCGGGACACGGGGGAACGGGGGAGCTGTTTTTT
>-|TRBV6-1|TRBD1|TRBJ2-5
CANSEIPGGQKTQYF
TGTGCCAACAGTGAAATACCAGGGGGCCAAAAGACCCAGTACTTC
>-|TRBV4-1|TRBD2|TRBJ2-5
CASSSSMGPASGQETQYF
TGCGCCAGCAGCTCTTCAATGGGCCCCGCTAGCGGCCAAGAGACCCAGTACTTC
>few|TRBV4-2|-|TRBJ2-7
CASSLGTGSQYEQYF
TGTGCCAGCAGTCTAGGCACCGGGTCTCAGTACGAGCAGTACTTC
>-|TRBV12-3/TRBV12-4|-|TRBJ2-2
CVSSFGGMADTGGLFF
TGTGTCAGCAGTTTTGGGGGGATGGCGGACACCGGGGGGCTGTTTTTT
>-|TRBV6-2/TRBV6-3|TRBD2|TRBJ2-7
CASSYGLATERYF
TGTGCCAGTAGTTACGGACTAGCAACCGAGCGATACTTC
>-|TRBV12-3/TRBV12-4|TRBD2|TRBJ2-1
CVSSRREGRSYNEQFF
TGTGTCAGCAGTCGGAGGGAGGGGCGCTCCTATAATGAGCAGTTCTTC
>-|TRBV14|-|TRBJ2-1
CLSSAVEGWVNIEQFF
TGTCTCAGCAGTGCCGTAGAGGGATGGGTAAACATTGAGCAGTTCTTC
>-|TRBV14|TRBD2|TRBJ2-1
CVNSAVAGCVNDEQFF
TGTGTCAACAGTGCCGTAGCGGGATGCGTAAACGATGAGCAGTTCTTC
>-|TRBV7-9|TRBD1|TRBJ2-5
CTSSPRDRGQETQYF
TGTACCAGCAGCCCCAGGGACAGGGGGCAAGAGACCCAGTACTTC
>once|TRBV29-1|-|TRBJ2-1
CSVLESSGHEQFF
TGCAGTGTTCTGGAATCGTCCGGGCATGAGCAGTTCTTC
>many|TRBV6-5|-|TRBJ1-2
CASSPPGGGRGYTF
TGTGCCAGCAGCCCTCCGGGGGGAGGTCGTGGCTACACCTTC
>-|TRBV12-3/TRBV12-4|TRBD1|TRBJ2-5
CASSPDSRTGLF
TGTGCCAGCAGTCCCGATTCAAGGACAGGGTTGTTC
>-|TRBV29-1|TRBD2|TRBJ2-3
CSAEGGGSADTQYF
TGCAGCGCTGAGGGCGGCGGGAGTGCAGATACGCAGTATTTT
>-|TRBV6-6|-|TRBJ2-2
CASTTGGVNTGELFF
TGTGCCAGTACTACAGGGGGGGTGAACACCGGGGAGTTGTTTTTT